This is a list of T cell receptor beta chains from one sample in a study of blood T cell repertoires in COVID-19. Here immunoSEQ multiplex PCR was the method, and the copy in TCRdb shows in-frame clones only, minus some. The sample yields some 430,000 clones, 90% seen once. The sequenced sample was PBMCs or T cells enriched from blood (not recorded which). Source of these receptors: a man younger than 30 who had recovered from COVID-19. The CDR3 runs from the conserved cysteine through the conserved F or W. Fields, in order: clone size, J gene, D gene, V gene, CDR3 DNA, CDR3 protein. The D gene is left open where the match is weak. The listing skips clone size in some rows; elsewhere it reads once, few, many or a size class.

>.|TRBJ2-2|.|TRBV9
TGTGCCAGCAGAGCCTCCCTCGGGGACACCGGGGAGCTGTTTTTT
CASRASLGDTGELFF
>.|TRBJ1-5|.|TRBV12-2
TGTGCAAGTCGCTTACATTATCAGCCCCAGCATTTT
CASRLHYQPQHF
>.|TRBJ2-5|TRBD2|TRBV3-1/TRBV3-2
TGTGCCAGCAGCCCACCCCTAGCGGGAAGAAGGGAGACCCAGTACTTC
CASSPPLAGRRETQYF
>.|TRBJ2-2|.|TRBV27
TGTGCCAGCAGTCCACGACAGAACCCCGGGGAGCTGTTTTTT
CASSPRQNPGELFF
>.|TRBJ2-3|.|TRBV7-6
TGTGCCAGCAGTTTACGGTCAGGGAACACAGATACGCAGTATTTT
CASSLRSGNTDTQYF
>.|TRBJ1-6|.|TRBV4-1
TGCGCCAGCAGCCATCCAACAGGTTCTTCACCCCTCCACTTT
CASSHPTGSSPLHF
>few|TRBJ1-1|TRBD1|TRBV11-2
TGTGCCAGCACCTCGACAGGGCAGAACACTGAAGCTTTCTTT
CASTSTGQNTEAFF
>.|TRBJ1-1|.|TRBV12-5
TGTGCTAGTGGTTTGGTAGGGGCTGAAGCTTTCTTT
CASGLVGAEAFF
>.|TRBJ1-1|TRBD1|TRBV11-2
TGTGCCAGCAGCTTTTACAGGGGCGGCACTGAAGCTTTCTTT
CASSFYRGGTEAFF
>.|TRBJ1-3|TRBD1|TRBV6-5
TGTGCCAGCAGGAGAGGGGGCATTGGAAACACCATATATTTT
CASRRGGIGNTIYF
>.|TRBJ2-7|.|TRBV5-8
TGTGCCAGCAGCTTCCGGGACTTCTCCTACGAGCAGTACTTC
CASSFRDFSYEQYF
>medium-sized|TRBJ2-1|.|TRBV5-5
TGTGCCAGCAGCTACCCGGCTAGGCCCAACAATGAGCAGTTCTTC
CASSYPARPNNEQFF
>.|TRBJ2-1|TRBD2|TRBV27
TGTGCCAGCAGTTTTTACGGGACTACGAACAATGAGCAGTTCTTC
CASSFYGTTNNEQFF
>.|TRBJ2-2|.|TRBV6-4
TGTGCCAGCAGTCAGGAATATGCGAACACCGGGGAGCTGTTTTTT
CASSQEYANTGELFF
>.|TRBJ2-7|TRBD1|TRBV28
TGTGCCATACAGGGGAGCTCCTACGAGCAGTACTTC
CAIQGSSYEQYF
>.|TRBJ2-3|.|TRBV6-5
TGTGCCAGCAGGACTGTGGGCACAGATACGCAGTATTTT
CASRTVGTDTQYF
>few|TRBJ1-1|TRBD1|TRBV4-2
TGTGCCAGCAGCCCAGGACAGGGCTGGGCTTTCTTT
CASSPGQGWAFF
>.|TRBJ1-2|.|TRBV13
TGTGCCAGCAGCTTAGGGGATTACAGGGTCAGCTACACCTTC
CASSLGDYRVSYTF
>.|TRBJ2-6|.|TRBV28
TGTGCCAGCAGTCCGGCCCGTAAATACAGTACCTCTGGGGCCAACGTCCTGACTTTC
CASSPARKYSTSGANVLTF
>.|TRBJ1-1|.|TRBV7-6
TGTGCCACCCAGGGGATGGCTGAAGCTTTCTTT
CATQGMAEAFF
>.|TRBJ2-7|TRBD2|TRBV3-1/TRBV3-2
TGTGCCAGCAGCCGGATTAGCGGGAACGAGCAGTACTTC
CASSRISGNEQYF
>.|TRBJ1-5|.|TRBV7-2
TGTGCCAGCAGGCTCGGGGGGGTCAGCAATCAGCCCCAGCATTTT
CASRLGGVSNQPQHF